The sequence of this T cell receptor beta chain was determined in a study of shared clonotypes between healthy human individuals. General observations from the study: A generally larger estimated richness was seen in naive subsets than in memory subsets. In having few donors, the study represented limited genetic and exposure-history diversity.

Trimming took 4 bases from V and 8 from J, leaving 14 bases between them. Looked up from germline, CDR1 is SGHDN and CDR2 is FVKESK. CDR3 length: 13 residues. Worth noting for this clone: The antigen remains undetermined.

Produced via immunoSEQ multiplex PCR; TCRdb's table is partial and in-frame only. The sample has 2 million to 3 million clones, 80% to 95% seen once. The specimen sequenced was naive CD4+ T cells from PBMCs. Regarding subset: CD45RA+ positively selected. This receptor was taken from a man younger than 35 in good health. Some clones in this sample may be carry-over from other donors' samples. The chain carries TRBV14 and TRBJ1-2, with D maybe TRBD1 (5 bases). The CDR3 protein is CASSPRRGSGYTF. CDR3 coding DNA: TGTGCCAGCAGCCCAAGGCGGGGGAGCGGCTACACCTTC.